This T cell receptor (beta chain) was recovered during a study of shared clonotypes between healthy human individuals. Study-level information: Those who served as donors were a couple of women and three men between the ages of 18 and 49.

Deep-level settings were used for running the assay. Sequenced by immunoSEQ multiplex PCR; TCRdb stores in-frame clones only, minus some. The repertoire holds about 110,000 clones, 67% seen once, with more than 20% in the top ten. Donors comprised only Caucasian adults living in Nashville, Tennessee. Per the germline V gene, CDR1 is PRHDT and CDR2 is FYEKMQ (reference sequence). Trimming pared 6 bases from V and 4 bases from J, leaving 18 bases between. The CDR3 is 16 amino acids. The gene calls are TRBV13 and TRBJ2-2; D perhaps matches TRBD2 (6 bases). The clonotype comes from a woman under 40 in good health. The sample consisted of memory CD8+ T cells sorted from blood. The sample's subset: CD45RO+ cells pooled with CCR7-negative TemRA cells. The CDR3 DNA sequence: TGTGCCAGCAGACCTGGGCGCGGGACGTTCACCGGGGAGCTGTTTTTT. This sequence encodes CASRPGRGTFTGELFF.